This T cell receptor beta chain was found in a study of cytomegalovirus exposure and HLA in healthy donors. With 60 Vbeta and 13 Jbeta primers, the PCR was carried out. Generated by immunoSEQ multiplex PCR, the TCRdb table keeps only in-frame clones and is missing some. The table lists around 120,000 clones, approximately 77% of them singletons. This receptor was taken from a man aged 45-65 years in good health and CMV-seropositive. Sequencing was performed on PBMCs.

CDR3 sequence (DNA): TGCGCCAGCAGCCAAGTATCAGGGGCAACCTACGAGCAGTACTTC. Protein product: CASSQVSGATYEQYF. V and J are TRBV4-1 and TRBJ2-7; D may be TRBD1 (6 bases). The V end lost 1 base, the J end lost 2 bases, and 12 bases lay between the germline ends. The CDR3 sequence is 15 residues long. Germline V gene lookup returns CDR1 MGHRA and CDR2 YSYEKL.